This T cell receptor (beta chain) was profiled in a study of cytomegalovirus exposure and HLA in healthy donors. Overall study findings and caveats: It was taken for granted in presence/absence analyses that sequencing depth across donors was roughly uniform. In a later analysis, HLA-associated TCR beta chains were more clonally expanded than equally common others.

Trimming left V 0 bases short and J 10 bases short, with 11 bases between. Per the germline V gene, CDR1 is SGHDT and CDR2 is YYEEEE. The length of the CDR3 is 13 residues. To note about this clone: Its antigen remains unknown.

PCR primers comprised 60 Vbeta and 13 Jbeta primers. Clones were sequenced by immunoSEQ multiplex PCR, and TCRdb holds only the in-frame ones, with some missing. The table records more than 95,000 clones, about 81% of them present only once. The J gene is TRBJ2-1, the V gene TRBV5-6; no definite D call. This TCR derives from a woman aged 30 to 39 in good health and CMV-seronegative. Specimen: PBMCs. The CDR3 DNA follows: TGTGCCAGCAGCTTGGCCAAGAGATGGGAGCAGTTCTTC. Encoded protein: CASSLAKRWEQFF.